The 18 T cell receptor beta chains below all came from one sample that was sequenced in a study of T-cell reconstitution after alpha-beta-depleted transplantation in children. Molecular barcoding with unique molecular identifiers was used for the TCRbeta library. One entry per CDR3 protein results from TCRdb running MiXCR on the PCR reads. This sample carries 400,000 to 500,000 distinct CDR3 sequences, roughly 10% of them seen once, and the ten largest clones take 4.5% to 7%. This material consisted of PBMCs from the stem cell graft donor, taken from the stem cell graft. The receptors were sampled from a human donor who donated a stem cell graft to a child with acute myeloid leukemia.

This clonotype was seen only a few times. The chain couples TRBV7-9 to TRBJ2-7, with 7 bases aligning to TRBD1. V lost 2 bases to trimming and J lost 2 bases; unmatched junction nucleotides: 0. Germline values: CDR1 SEHNR, CDR2 FQNEAQ (reference sequence). The CDR3 loop spans 13 amino acids. CDR3 sequence reads: CASSLQGAYEQYF. The CDR3 DNA is TGTGCCAGCAGCTTACAGGGGGCCTACGAGCAGTACTTC.

The gene calls are TRBV6-5 and TRBJ2-3, with D perhaps TRBD2 (5 bases). Trimming cost V 4 bases and J 0 bases, with 14 bases left between them. The V gene's germline CDR1 is MNHEY and CDR2 SVGAGI. The CDR3 runs 16 residues. Here the CDR3 DNA reads TGTGCCAGCAGTTGGAGGAGGCACACTAGCACAGATACGCAGTATTTT. Encoded protein: CASSWRRHTSTDTQYF.

In regard to this clonotype: Sequence at one end of the junction differs from germline and may be a read error. The DNA for the CDR3 is TGTGCCAGCTGCCAGGACTTCGGAGGGAGGAAAGCCTACGAGCAGTACTTC. It is translated as CASCQDFGGRKAYEQYF. The chain couples TRBV3-1 to TRBJ2-7; TRBD2 is a possible D gene (6 bases). This CDR3 is built from 17 residues. The germline V gene encodes CDR1 LGHDT and CDR2 YNNKEL (reference sequence).

In this sample, this clonotype turned up a few times. CDR3 bases: TGTGCCACCAGCAGAGATGGGCAGGTCACAGATACGCAGTATTTT. As protein: CATSRDGQVTDTQYF. The J gene is TRBJ2-3, the V gene TRBV15; D unresolved. Germline-derived CDR1 and CDR2 are LNHNV and YYDKDF (reference sequence). The CDR3 loop spans 15 amino acids. V was pared by 0 bases and J by 2 bases, with 9 bases between.

The chain has TRBV9 and TRBJ2-7; D possibly matches TRBD1 or TRBD2 (5 bases each). Trimming removed 2 bases from V and 3 bases from J, with 15 bases in between. The CDR3 loop spans 15 amino acids. CDR1 and CDR2 from the germline V gene are SGDLS and YYNGEE. The CDR3, as DNA: TGTGCCAGCAGCGTCTCAACGGGGACGGTCTACGAGCAGTACTTC. Amino acids: CASSVSTGTVYEQYF.

The chain carries TRBV27 and TRBJ2-7; D is possibly TRBD1 (6 bases). Trimming pared 3 bases from V and 5 bases from J, leaving 14 bases between. The germline gives CDR1 MNHEY, CDR2 SMNVEV (reference sequence). This CDR3 is built from 14 residues. CDR3 loop: CASSFPDRLDEQYF. CDR3 sequence (DNA): TGTGCCAGCAGTTTCCCGGACAGACTCGACGAGCAGTACTTC.

This clonotype has just a few counts. The chain carries TRBV19 and TRBJ1-2; maybe TRBD1 (6 bases). Trimming left V 1 base short and J 2 bases short, with 8 bases between. Germline V gives CDR1 LNHDA, CDR2 SQIVND (reference sequence). The CDR3 loop spans 14 amino acids. This CDR3 is CASSIVGGNYGYTF. The CDR3 DNA reads TGTGCCAGTAGTATAGTCGGGGGCAACTATGGCTACACCTTC.

V usage is TRBV29-1 and J usage is TRBJ2-2; a possible D gene is TRBD2 (5 bases). Trimming shortened V by 3 bases and J by 6 bases, and 17 bases separated the two germline ends. The CDR3 loop spans 15 amino acids. Germline-derived CDR1 and CDR2 are SQVTM and ANQGSEA. CDR3 sequence reads: CSVEVLGLAPGELFF. The CDR3 DNA is TGCAGCGTTGAGGTGTTAGGGCTAGCCCCCGGGGAGCTGTTTTTT.

This clonotype has just a few counts. This sequence joins TRBV12-3 or TRBV12-4 and TRBJ1-3; D is perhaps TRBD1 (6 bases). The ends were cut back, 6 bases at V and 0 bases at J, with 9 bases in the middle. The CDR3 length is 14 residues. CDR3 residues: CASRKQGSGNTIYF. The CDR3 nucleotides read TGTGCCAGCAGAAAACAGGGCTCTGGAAACACCATATATTTT.

V gene TRBV6-5 combines with J gene TRBJ1-3, with a weak D call TRBD1 (6 bases). The germline V gene has CDR1 MNHEY and CDR2 SVGAGI. Deletions cut 0 bases from V and 3 bases from J, with 21 bases between. The CDR3 spans 19 residues. The CDR3 sequence: CASSYSKRGQSTRGNTIYF. The CDR3 nucleotides read TGTGCCAGCAGTTACTCGAAGCGCGGACAGAGTACCCGTGGAAACACCATATATTTT.

The V and J genes are TRBV6-5 and TRBJ1-2, with 9 bases that match TRBD1. V lost 5 bases and J lost 8; bases outside the gene matches: 3. The CDR3 totals 12 residues. Per germline, CDR1 MNHEY and CDR2 SVGAGI. The CDR3 is CASSPGTGGYTF. CDR3 coding DNA: TGTGCCAGCAGTCCCGGGACAGGGGGCTACACCTTC.

This clonotype was recorded a few times. The rearrangement links TRBV12-3 or TRBV12-4 to TRBJ2-5, with a tentative D call TRBD1 (8 bases). This CDR3 is built from 14 residues. Trimming cost V 5 bases and J 5 bases, with 15 bases left between them. The CDR3 nucleotides are TGTGCCAGCAGTATCGACAGGGGAGGGGAGACCCAGTACTTC. Translated: CASSIDRGGETQYF.

Ten or more counts support this clonotype. The chain is built from TRBV4-1 and TRBJ1-1; D is perhaps TRBD1 (5 bases). V lost 4 bases, J lost 5 bases, and 17 bases lay in between. Germline V gives CDR1 MGHRA, CDR2 YSYEKL. The CDR3 has 15 amino acids. Here the CDR3 DNA reads TGCGCCAGCAGCCTAAGGGCGGAGGGGAAAACTGAAGCTTTCTTT. This gives the protein CASSLRAEGKTEAFF.

The chain combines TRBV7-3 with TRBJ2-5; D is possibly TRBD2 (6 bases). Germline V gene data show CDR1 as SGHTA and CDR2 as FQGTGA. Trimming took off 0 bases at V and 5 bases at J, with 10 bases between the two ends. The length of the CDR3 is 14 residues. As DNA, the CDR3 is TGTGCCAGCAGCTTAACGGGGGGTAGTGAGACCCAGTACTTC. Translating gives CASSLTGGSETQYF.

This clonotype was counted a few times. The rearrangement links TRBV20-1 to TRBJ2-2; TRBD2 is a possible D gene (5 bases). Germline CDR1 is DFQATT and CDR2 is SNEGSKA (reference sequence). Trimming removed 0 bases at V and 0 bases at J, with 11 bases between. This CDR3 comprises 16 residues. The CDR3: CSARDSSGANTGELFF. CDR3 bases: TGCAGTGCTAGAGATTCGAGCGGAGCGAACACCGGGGAGCTGTTTTTT.

This clonotype occurred a few times. The chain combines TRBV10-3 with TRBJ1-3; no firm D call. Germline V gene lookup returns CDR1 ENHRY and CDR2 SYGVKD. V was clipped by 6 bases and J by 4 bases, with 13 bases between them. This CDR3 spans 14 amino acids. This CDR3 reads CAISALPSGNTIYF. In DNA form, the CDR3 reads TGTGCCATCAGCGCCCTTCCTTCGGGAAACACCATATATTTT.

The gene calls are TRBV5-5 and TRBJ2-1; TRBD2 matches 7 bases. With 1 base clipped from V and 6 bases from J, the junction kept 7 bases outside the gene matches. This CDR3 has 15 amino acids. Germline values: CDR1 SGHKS, CDR2 YYEKEE (reference sequence). For the CDR3, the DNA is TGTGCCAGCAGCTTGACATCGTGGGGGGGCAATGAGCAGTTCTTC. Its protein product is CASSLTSWGGNEQFF.

This clonotype was counted only a few times. The chain carries TRBV25-1 and TRBJ2-2; the D gene is possibly TRBD2 (7 bases). V lost 1 base, J lost 7 bases, and 10 bases lay in between. The length of the CDR3 is 14 residues. Germline V gene sequence: CDR1 MGHDK, CDR2 SYGVNS. The DNA of the CDR3 is TGTGCCAGCAGTGAATCGGGGGGCGGCGGGGAGCTGTTTTTT. As protein: CASSESGGGGELFF.